A selection of T cell receptor beta chains follows, all from one sample in a study of blood T cell repertoires in COVID-19. Assay used: immunoSEQ multiplex PCR; TCRdb lists only in-frame clones, some missing. The sample yields around 130,000 clones, about three quarters seen once. The source material was peripheral blood. These receptors were collected from a man aged 45 to 65 with acute or convalescent COVID-19. CDR3s include the opening cysteine and the closing phenylalanine or tryptophan. The D gene is left open where the match is weak. A row's size may be missing; if present it is once, few, many or a size class.

V gene	J gene	D gene	clone size	CDR3 protein	CDR3 DNA
TRBV24-1	TRBJ2-6	TRBD1	-	CATSDPTGAGANVLTF	TGTGCCACCAGTGATCCAACAGGGGCTGGGGCCAACGTCCTGACTTTC
TRBV18	TRBJ2-2	-	many	CASSPIQTTNTGELFF	TGTGCCAGCTCACCCATACAAACTACGAACACCGGGGAGCTGTTTTTT
TRBV5-6	TRBJ2-1	TRBD2	-	CASSPLRDYYNEQFF	TGTGCCAGCAGCCCTTTACGGGACTACTACAATGAGCAGTTCTTC
TRBV14	TRBJ2-5	-	-	CASSQGVLAGYLETQYF	TGTGCCAGCAGCCAGGGGGTTCTGGCGGGGTACCTGGAGACCCAGTACTTC
TRBV6-6	TRBJ1-3	-	-	CASSDGYTIYF	TGTGCCAGCAGCGACGGGTACACCATATATTTT
TRBV3-1/TRBV3-2	TRBJ2-1	-	-	CASSRGTAAIHNEQFF	TGTGCCAGCAGCCGCGGGACTGCCGCGATCCACAATGAGCAGTTCTTC
TRBV5-8	TRBJ1-5	-	-	CASRQDTDYQPQHF	TGTGCCAGCAGGCAAGACACTGATTATCAGCCCCAGCATTTT
TRBV21-1	TRBJ2-1	-	few	CASSKFESGGKFF	TGTGCCAGCAGCAAATTCGAGTCGGGGGGGAAGTTCTTC
TRBV2	TRBJ2-1	-	-	CASSEGQGSYNEQFF	TGTGCCAGCAGTGAAGGGCAGGGGTCCTACAATGAGCAGTTCTTC
TRBV12-3/TRBV12-4	TRBJ1-1	-	-	CASSVLGTEAFF	TGTGCCAGCAGTGTACTTGGCACTGAAGCTTTCTTT
TRBV27	TRBJ1-4	TRBD1	-	CASLWTGNEKLFF	TGTGCCAGCCTTTGGACAGGGAATGAAAAACTGTTTTTT
TRBV5-1	TRBJ2-7	-	-	CASSLVTGSYEQYF	TGCGCCAGCAGCTTGGTAACAGGGTCCTACGAGCAGTACTTC
TRBV10-2	TRBJ2-1	TRBD1	-	CASKPGQGQHEQFF	TGCGCCAGTAAACCGGGACAGGGGCAACATGAGCAGTTCTTC
TRBV5-6	TRBJ2-1	-	-	CASSLAGGTYNEQFF	TGTGCCAGCAGCTTGGCAGGGGGGACCTACAATGAGCAGTTCTTC
TRBV2	TRBJ2-7	-	-	CASSQASYEQYF	TGTGCCAGCAGTCAGGCCTCCTACGAGCAGTACTTC
TRBV28	TRBJ2-1	TRBD2	-	CASRNGLAGGLSSYNEQFF	TGTGCCAGCAGAAACGGACTAGCGGGGGGCCTTAGCTCCTACAATGAGCAGTTCTTC
TRBV10-3	TRBJ1-5	-	-	CAISDYSNQPQHF	TGTGCCATCAGTGACTATAGCAATCAGCCCCAGCATTTT
TRBV30	TRBJ1-2	TRBD1	once	CAWSVKGQLYGYTF	TGTGCCTGGAGTGTGAAGGGACAGCTCTATGGCTACACCTTC
TRBV20-1	TRBJ2-1	-	-	CSASAPAGNEQFF	TGCAGTGCTAGTGCTCCGGCAGGAAATGAGCAGTTCTTC
TRBV7-2	TRBJ1-5	-	few	CASSLAGGSNQPQHF	TGTGCCAGCAGCTTAGCAGGGGGTAGCAATCAGCCCCAGCATTTT